This T cell receptor beta chain comes out of a study of radiotherapy plus CTLA-4 blockade in lung cancer. Study-level information: Of the patients, more than 15% showed objective responses and about 30% attained disease control.

Comments on this clone: Its antigen is undetermined.

Lung cancer patients with chemo-refractory metastatic non-small-cell disease were given focal radiation plus CTLA-4 blockade with ipilimumab. General study findings and limits: Radiotherapy plus ipilimumab was followed by expansion in blood of tumor-derived TCR clones. In blood, early T cell clone dynamics reportedly predicted response best, together with interferon-beta.

V shed 4 bases and J 6 bases; nucleotides not matched to a gene: 21. Looked up from germline, CDR1 is MDHEN and CDR2 is SYDVKM. The CDR3 contains 19 residues. Only in-frame clones appear in the TCRdb table, and some are missing; sequencing was by immunoSEQ multiplex PCR. The sample lists 45,000 to 55,000 clones; around four fifths were seen once. This rearrangement joins TRBV28 to TRBJ2-1, with 7 positions matching TRBD2. The sequence was obtained from a human donor with non-small cell lung cancer who had stable disease on radiotherapy plus ipilimumab. Sequences were derived from peripheral blood, sampled from a patient treated with radiotherapy plus ipilimumab. This chain's CDR3 is CASSYPLLTSLGGSNEQFF. CDR3 nucleotides: TGTGCCAGCAGTTACCCCCTCCTGACTAGCCTGGGGGGGAGCAATGAGCAGTTCTTC.